This TCR beta chain was sequenced in a study of OX40 agonist ivuxolimab in advanced cancers. At the level of the study: Ivuxolimab, an agonistic anti-OX40 (CD134) antibody, was given to patients.

A remark on this clone: Its target is unknown.

The table came from immunoSEQ multiplex PCR; TCRdb's copy has only in-frame clones and leaves some out. The table shows about 77,000 clones, with 90% occurring only once. The study's findings and limits: Averaged across samples, CD8+ T cells carried more expanded clones than CD4+ did.

Autoimmune disease history or systemic immunosuppression led to patients being barred. Sequenced material: CD4+ or CD8+ T cells sorted from blood, taken in a trial of the OX40 agonist ivuxolimab. This TCR came from an adult with an advanced solid tumor such as melanoma, head and neck, liver or kidney cancer.

The chain's CDR3 is CATSRDRVAGGLGRFF. The CDR3 bases are TGTGCCACCAGCAGAGATCGCGTAGCGGGAGGGTTAGGGCGGTTCTTC. The chain is built from TRBV15 and TRBJ2-1, with 11 nucleotides matching TRBD2. The germline CDR1 and CDR2 sequences are LNHNV and YYDKDF (reference sequence). The CDR3 consists of 16 residues. V was pared by 0 bases and J by 15 bases, with 13 bases of the junction left unmatched. Based on the CDR3 plus reference TRBV15 and TRBJ2-1, the full variable domain is DAMVIQNPRYQVTQFGKPVTLSCSQTLNHNVMYWYQQKSSQAPKLLFHYYDKDFNNEADTPDNFQSRRPNTSFCFLDIRSPGLGDTAMYLCATSRDRVAGGLGRFFGPGTRLTVL.